This entry lists 20 T cell receptor beta chains sequenced from one sample in a study of response to subunit inactivated influenza vaccine. From the RT-PCR reads, TCRdb called clonotypes with MiXCR, one entry per CDR3 protein. The table includes 450,000 to 700,000 distinct CDR3 sequences, 14% detected once. Sequencing was performed on PBMCs from blood, taken about 12 days after vaccination. The receptors derive from a man aged 45 to 65 who received an inactivated influenza vaccine.

This clonotype turned up a few times. This chain links TRBV29-1 with TRBJ2-7, with 10 bases lining up with TRBD1. Looked up from germline, CDR1 is SQVTM and CDR2 is ANQGSEA. Germline trimming cut 3 bases from V and 5 bases from J; bases unmatched to any gene: 4. The CDR3 length is 13 residues. The CDR3 nucleotides read TGCAGCGTTGACGGGACAGGGGTCCACGAGCAGTACTTC. Translation gives CSVDGTGVHEQYF.

Only a few counts were recorded for this clonotype. The chain couples TRBV12-3 or TRBV12-4 to TRBJ2-1; 9 positions agree with TRBD2. The CDR3 runs 16 residues. Losses at the gene ends were 2 bases for V and 0 bases for J; bases not matched to a gene: 2. The CDR3 spells CASSLRGGGSYNEQFF. The CDR3 nucleotides read TGTGCCAGCAGTTTACGCGGGGGGGGCTCCTACAATGAGCAGTTCTTC.

This rearrangement joins TRBV29-1 to TRBJ2-7, with TRBD1 identical over 9 bases. Germline V gene sequence: CDR1 SQVTM, CDR2 ANQGSEA. V shed 6 bases, J shed 5 bases, and the junction held 5 bases outside the gene matches. CDR3 length: 12 residues. CDR3 bases: TGCAGCGTCGGGACAGGGAGGAACGAGCAGTACTTC. Its protein is CSVGTGRNEQYF.

The chain has TRBV20-1 and TRBJ1-1, with a tentative D call TRBD1 (5 bases). V was shortened by 6 bases and J by 0 bases, with 23 bases between the two germline ends. Germline assignment: CDR1 DFQATT and CDR2 SNEGSKA (reference sequence). CDR3 length equals 17 residues. The CDR3 region has the DNA TGCAGTGCCAATCATCCGCTCCAGGGCAACTTGAACACTGAAGCTTTCTTT. Translation gives CSANHPLQGNLNTEAFF.

This chain joins TRBV7-9 and TRBJ1-2; tentative D call: TRBD1 (5 bases). The CDR3 totals 14 residues. Per the germline V gene, CDR1 is SEHNR and CDR2 is FQNEAQ (reference sequence). V lost 5 bases, J lost 2 bases, and 12 bases lay in between. The CDR3 nucleotides read TGTGCCAGCAGCCCCCCCGGGGGGAACTATGGCTACACCTTC. Amino acid sequence: CASSPPGGNYGYTF.

This clonotype was recorded many times. The gene calls are TRBV28 and TRBJ2-2; 7 bases fit TRBD1. Germline CDR1 reads MDHEN; CDR2 reads SYDVKM. The junction had 12 bases not matched to a gene; V was cut back by 7 bases and J by 7 bases. The CDR3 has 15 residues. The CDR3 sequence is CASKTDRDRNGELFF. DNA for the CDR3: TGTGCCAGCAAGACAGACAGGGACAGAAACGGGGAGCTGTTTTTT.

The V and J genes are TRBV20-1 and TRBJ2-5, with 10 bases matching TRBD2. The junction had 5 bases not matched to a gene; V was cut back by 3 bases and J by 4 bases. This CDR3 region has 14 residues. Germline CDR1 DFQATT, CDR2 SNEGSKA (reference sequence). The CDR3, as DNA: TGCAGTGCTAGGGGTTGGACTAGCGGAGAGACCCAGTACTTC. Its protein is CSARGWTSGETQYF.

This clonotype was recorded at least ten times. This chain uses TRBV28 with TRBJ2-6; possible D gene TRBD2, 5 bases. This CDR3 is built from 17 residues. Looked up from germline, CDR1 is MDHEN and CDR2 is SYDVKM. V was shortened by 6 bases and J by 2 bases, with 17 bases between the two germline ends. CDR3 in amino acids: CASRQTGLRTGANVLTF. The CDR3 region has the DNA TGTGCCAGCAGGCAAACCGGACTCCGGACTGGGGCCAACGTCCTGACTTTC. The full variable domain, its missing parts supplied by reference TRBV28 and TRBJ2-6, is DVKVTQSSRYLVKRTGEKVFLECVQDMDHENMFWYRQDPGLGLRLIYFSYDVKMKEKGDIPEGYSVSREKKERFSLILESASTNQTSMYLCASRQTGLRTGANVLTFGAGSRLTVL.

The chain couples TRBV11-2 to TRBJ1-2, with 8 bases fitting TRBD1. CDR1 and CDR2 from the germline V gene are SGHAT and FQNNGV. There are 15 residues in the CDR3. J was trimmed by 4 bases and V by 5 bases; bases with no gene match: 9. CDR3 residues: CASSDRDRTPYGYTF. The CDR3 coding sequence is TGTGCCAGCAGCGACCGGGACAGGACCCCCTATGGCTACACCTTC. The entire variable domain, with the rest obtained from reference TRBV11-2 and TRBJ1-2, is as follows: EAGVAQSPRYKIIEKRQSVAFWCNPISGHATLYWYQQILGQGPKLLIQFQNNGVVDDSQLPKDRFSAERLKGVDSTLKIQPAKLEDSAVYLCASSDRDRTPYGYTFGSGTRLTVV.

This clonotype was found many times. The chain recombines TRBV20-1 with TRBJ1-4; D unclear. The CDR3 spans 12 residues. V was cut by 7 bases and J by 5 bases, with 11 bases left in between. Germline loops: CDR1 DFQATT, CDR2 SNEGSKA (reference sequence). This CDR3 is CSGTLSNEKLFF. CDR3 DNA: TGCAGTGGTACATTATCGAATGAAAAACTGTTTTTT.

This chain uses TRBV4-1 with TRBJ2-7; TRBD1 might be the D (6 bases). Germline V gene data show CDR1 as MGHRA and CDR2 as YSYEKL. The CDR3 covers 15 residues. V lost 2 bases to trimming and J lost 2 bases, with 13 bases between them. The CDR3 DNA follows: TGCGCCAGCAGCCAAAAGGACAGTGAGGCCTACGAGCAGTACTTC. Translating it yields CASSQKDSEAYEQYF.

The V call is TRBV20-1, the J call TRBJ2-1; 7 bases align to TRBD2. Germline trimming cut 4 bases from V and 6 bases from J; bases unmatched to any gene: 9. The length of the CDR3 is 14 residues. CDR1 and CDR2 from the germline V gene are DFQATT and SNEGSKA (reference sequence). CDR3 DNA: TGCAGTGCTACGACTAGCTTATCGGGCAATGAGCAGTTCTTC. This sequence encodes CSATTSLSGNEQFF.

The gene calls are TRBV6-2 or TRBV6-3 and TRBJ2-1; D perhaps matches TRBD2 (6 bases). Trimming cost V 7 bases and J 9 bases, with 16 bases left between them. The germline V gene encodes CDR1 MNHEY and CDR2 SVGEGT. The CDR3 covers 13 residues. CDR3 coding DNA: TGTGCCAGCATATCGGGGGTGTCTGCTGAGCAGTTCTTC. This codes for CASISGVSAEQFF.

This clonotype has a handful of counts. The rearrangement joins TRBV29-1 to TRBJ2-1; 9 positions match TRBD1. J was trimmed by 6 bases and V by 7 bases; bases with no gene match: 10. The CDR3 totals 14 residues. Germline V CDR1 and CDR2: SQVTM, ANQGSEA. The CDR3 protein is CSAERGTGLNEQFF. As DNA, the CDR3 is TGCAGCGCCGAACGTGGGACAGGGCTCAATGAGCAGTTCTTC.

This clonotype has a handful of counts. The chain uses TRBV28 and TRBJ1-2; D unresolved. Germline lookup yields CDR1 MDHEN and CDR2 SYDVKM. V gave up 5 bases and J gave up 3 bases, with 7 bases separating them. This CDR3 comprises 12 residues. For the CDR3, the DNA is TGTGCCAGCAGTCCCTGGGACTATGGCTACACCTTC. It yields the protein CASSPWDYGYTF.

This clonotype showed up many times. The chain employs TRBV2 and TRBJ2-1, with D maybe TRBD1 (6 bases). The V end was cut by 8 bases, the J end by 0 bases, with 11 bases between. Germline-derived CDR1 and CDR2 are SNHLY and FYNNEI. The CDR3 extends over 14 amino acids. The CDR3 loop is CASDGTLSYNEQFF. The CDR3 DNA reads TGTGCCAGCGATGGGACACTCTCCTACAATGAGCAGTTCTTC.

The V call is TRBV12-3 or TRBV12-4, the J call TRBJ2-7; TRBD2 agrees at 7 bases. This CDR3 spans 13 amino acids. V shed 6 bases and J 3 bases; nucleotides not matched to a gene: 5. CDR3 nucleotides: TGTGCCAGCAGAATGGGGGGGGTCTACGAGCAGTACTTC. This sequence encodes CASRMGGVYEQYF.

This clonotype has a handful of counts. This chain joins TRBV12-3 or TRBV12-4 and TRBJ2-1; 11 bases fit TRBD1. The CDR3 contains 16 residues. Germline trimming cut 6 bases from V and 8 bases from J; bases unmatched to any gene: 12. CDR3 residues: CASRSGVGTGGHEQFF. CDR3 in DNA: TGTGCCAGCAGATCAGGGGTGGGGACAGGGGGACATGAGCAGTTCTTC.

This clonotype was recorded a few times. In nucleotides, the CDR3 is TGCGCCAGCAGCCACCCGGGGAACTACGAGCAGTACTTC. Translation: CASSHPGNYEQYF. The rearrangement joins TRBV5-1 to TRBJ2-7, with a weak D call TRBD2 (5 bases). Trimming removed 4 bases from V and 3 bases from J, with 11 bases in between. This CDR3 has 13 residues. Germline CDR1 SGHRS, CDR2 YFSETQ.

In this sample, this clonotype turned up a few times. The chain links TRBV7-2 to TRBJ2-5; D perhaps matches TRBD2 (5 bases). Germline V gene lookup returns CDR1 SGHTA and CDR2 FQGNSA. The CDR3 covers 14 residues. Trimming pared 5 bases from V and 5 bases from J, leaving 15 bases between. CDR3 sequence: CASSPPAGWETQYF. CDR3 DNA: TGTGCCAGCAGCCCCCCGGCGGGCTGGGAGACCCAGTACTTC.